What follows describes a single T cell receptor (beta chain). The antigen remains unidentified. This entry belongs to a study of T cells in Graves' hyperthyroidism and ophthalmopathy. The TCR beta CDR3 regions underwent amplification using RNA transcripts as the source. Carried out on the TCR CDR3, a first-round RT-PCR used the HTBI primer set. TCRdb analysed the multiplex PCR reads with MiXCR anew, one entry per CDR3 protein. The table records around 350,000 distinct CDR3 sequences, 15% to 20% of them present only once. Study-wide findings and caveats: Ophthalmopathy was predicted by the model a median of approximately 6.6 months ahead of onset.

Uncontrolled infections, other autoimmune diseases, pregnancy or lactation led to exclusion of patients. PBMCs were sourced from approximately 10 ml fresh peripheral blood. The sequencing sample was made of blood. This sequence originates from a woman between 18 and 29 years old with Graves' hyperthyroidism.

DNA for the CDR3: TGCAGTGCTAGAGATGGCCGTTCGGGTCCTTCCCTCTACGAGCAGTACTTC. Its protein is CSARDGRSGPSLYEQYF. V gene TRBV20-1 combines with J gene TRBJ2-7; D is ambiguous. With 0 bases removed from V and 3 bases from J, the gap between germline ends came to 21 bases. The CDR3 has 17 residues. CDR1 and CDR2 from the germline V gene are DFQATT and SNEGSKA (reference sequence).